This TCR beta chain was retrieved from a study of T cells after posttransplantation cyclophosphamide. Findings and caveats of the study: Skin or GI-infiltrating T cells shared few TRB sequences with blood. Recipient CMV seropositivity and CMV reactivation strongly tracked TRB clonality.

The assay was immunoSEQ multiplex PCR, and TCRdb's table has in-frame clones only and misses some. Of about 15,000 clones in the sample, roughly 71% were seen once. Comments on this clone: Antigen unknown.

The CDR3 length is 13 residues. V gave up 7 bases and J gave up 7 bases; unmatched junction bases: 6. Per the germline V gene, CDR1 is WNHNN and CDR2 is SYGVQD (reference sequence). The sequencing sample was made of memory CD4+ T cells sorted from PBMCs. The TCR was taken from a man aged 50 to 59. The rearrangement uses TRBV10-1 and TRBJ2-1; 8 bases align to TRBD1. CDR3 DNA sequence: TGCGCCAGCACCGGACAGGGCAGAAATGAGCAGTTCTTC. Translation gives CASTGQGRNEQFF.